The 17 T cell receptor beta chains below come from one sample, sequenced in a study of CD8 T cells in Susac syndrome. RNA was extracted with the RNeasy kit, and a quantity of about 0.45 to 1 ug was reverse transcribed using random hexamers. TCRdb reanalysed the immunoSEQ multiplex PCR reads using MiXCR and keeps one entry per CDR3 protein. The table records some 400,000 distinct CDR3 sequences, approximately 89% of them present only once. Material: CD8+ T cells from PBMCs. The receptors come from a human donor with multiple sclerosis.

This chain uses TRBV28 with TRBJ1-1, with 7 bases fitting TRBD1. Germline CDR1 reads MDHEN; CDR2 reads SYDVKM. V trimming: 5 bases; J trimming: 2 bases; junction bases outside the gene matches: 11. The CDR3 totals 16 residues. The CDR3 spells CASSERTGTANTEAFF. Written as DNA, the CDR3 is TGTGCCAGCAGTGAGCGAACCGGGACAGCTAACACTGAAGCTTTCTTT.

This clonotype was recorded only once. The genes are TRBV27 and TRBJ1-3; D gene ambiguous. There are 15 residues in the CDR3. With 3 bases removed from V and 2 bases from J, the gap between germline ends came to 11 bases. The germline CDR1 and CDR2 sequences are MNHEY and SMNVEV (reference sequence). The DNA of the CDR3 is TGTGCCAGCAGTTTGGGGAGAGCTCCTGGAAACACCATATATTTT. Its translation is CASSLGRAPGNTIYF.

The rearrangement joins TRBV4-1 to TRBJ2-1; perhaps TRBD1 as D (5 bases). The CDR3 is 17 amino acids. Germline V gene sequence: CDR1 MGHRA, CDR2 YSYEKL. V was trimmed by 0 bases and J by 1 base, leaving 13 bases between them. CDR3 in amino acids: CASSQERFQGSYNEQFF. The CDR3 DNA follows: TGCGCCAGCAGCCAAGAGAGATTCCAGGGTTCCTACAATGAGCAGTTCTTC.

The V call is TRBV19, the J call TRBJ2-7; 7 positions agree with TRBD1. Germline trimming cut 8 bases from V and 4 bases from J; bases unmatched to any gene: 11. CDR1 is LNHDA, CDR2 SQIVND, per germline (reference sequence). This CDR3 has 14 residues. CDR3 protein: CASGPTGDYYEQYF. For the CDR3, the DNA is TGTGCCAGTGGACCTACAGGGGATTATTACGAGCAGTACTTC.

This chain uses TRBV4-1 with TRBJ2-1; 11 bases are shared with TRBD1. V lost 7 bases to trimming and J lost 7 bases; unmatched junction nucleotides: 12. Per the germline V gene, CDR1 is MGHRA and CDR2 is YSYEKL. The CDR3 spans 16 residues. The CDR3 loop reads CASNDMDRGLGNEQFF. In nucleotides, the CDR3 is TGCGCCAGCAACGATATGGACAGGGGGCTTGGTAATGAGCAGTTCTTC.

The chain has TRBV29-1 and TRBJ1-2; D ambiguous. V was cut by 2 bases and J by 2 bases, with 6 bases left in between. This CDR3 has 12 residues. From germline, CDR1 is SQVTM and CDR2 ANQGSEA. CDR3 bases: TGCAGCGTTGAACGGCAGAACTATGGCTACACCTTC. This translates into CSVERQNYGYTF.

There are a few counts of this clonotype. The V gene is TRBV29-1, the J gene TRBJ2-7; 7 bases are shared with TRBD1. CDR1 is SQVTM and CDR2 is ANQGSEA in the germline V gene. This CDR3 is built from 18 residues. The junction had 21 bases not matched to a gene; V was cut back by 3 bases and J by 4 bases. This CDR3 reads CSVERGTPGQISSYEQYF. CDR3 in DNA: TGCAGCGTTGAGAGGGGAACACCGGGACAGATCTCTTCTTACGAGCAGTACTTC.

V usage is TRBV10-3 and J usage is TRBJ1-1; TRBD1 matches at 9 bases. The germline CDR1 and CDR2 sequences are ENHRY and SYGVKD. This CDR3 region has 14 residues. V shed 6 bases, J shed 1 base, and the junction held 3 bases outside the gene matches. The CDR3 reads CAISRDRENTEAFF. DNA of the CDR3: TGTGCCATCAGCAGGGACAGGGAGAACACTGAAGCTTTCTTT.

The chain employs TRBV12-5 and TRBJ1-2, with a tentative D call TRBD1 (6 bases). Trimming removed 1 base from V and 8 bases from J, with 23 bases in between. CDR1 LGHNT and CDR2 FRNRAP come from the germline V gene. This CDR3 has 17 amino acids. The CDR3 coding sequence is TGTGCTAGTGGTTTGGACCCCCGGGGGGGCGCGGTGGGAGGCTACACCTTC. Its protein product is CASGLDPRGGAVGGYTF.

The chain recombines TRBV29-1 with TRBJ2-7; no reliable D call. Germline CDR1 reads SQVTM; CDR2 reads ANQGSEA. The CDR3 loop spans 12 amino acids. The CDR3 here is CRRPKGLYEQYF. Written as DNA, the CDR3 is TGCAGAAGACCAAAGGGTTTGTACGAGCAGTACTTC.

This chain uses TRBV4-2 with TRBJ2-6; the D is unclear. CDR3 length: 16 amino acids. V lost 0 bases and J lost 1, with 7 bases in between. Germline V gene lookup returns CDR1 LGHNA and CDR2 YNFKEQ. The CDR3 sequence is CASSQDTWSGANVLTF. CDR3 in DNA: TGTGCCAGCAGCCAAGACACATGGTCTGGGGCCAACGTCCTGACTTTC.

The genes are TRBV5-4 and TRBJ2-1, with D perhaps matching TRBD1 (5 bases). CDR1 is SGHNT, CDR2 YYREEE, per germline (reference sequence). This CDR3 has 16 residues. Trimming shortened V by 0 bases and J by 8 bases, and 18 bases separated the two germline ends. CDR3 loop: CASSLGFNRLGDEQFF. The DNA for the CDR3 is TGTGCCAGCAGCTTGGGGTTTAACAGGCTTGGGGATGAGCAGTTCTTC.

This chain connects TRBV7-8 to TRBJ2-1; D unclear. The CDR3 is made up of 14 amino acids. Germline V CDR1 and CDR2: SGHVS, FQNEAQ. The ends were cut back, 1 base at V and 8 bases at J, with 12 bases in the middle. In nucleotides, the CDR3 is TGTGCCAGCAGCTTAGTCATAGGGTGGGATGAGCAGTTCTTC. Amino acid sequence: CASSLVIGWDEQFF.

The chain recombines TRBV4-1 with TRBJ1-3, with D tentatively TRBD1 (6 bases). Between the trimmed V and J ends, which lost 3 bases and 2 bases, there was a span of 11 bases. CDR1 and CDR2 (germline): MGHRA, YSYEKL. This CDR3 spans 15 amino acids. CDR3 in DNA: TGCGCCAGCAGCCAGGGACATTGGACTGGAAACACCATATATTTT. Translating it yields CASSQGHWTGNTIYF.

The chain joins TRBV7-9 to TRBJ1-2; tentatively, D is TRBD1 (5 bases). Germline assignment: CDR1 SEHNR and CDR2 FQNEAQ (reference sequence). CDR3 length: 13 residues. With 5 bases removed from V and 7 bases from J, the gap between germline ends came to 14 bases. CDR3 amino acids: CASSPPQGLGYTF. CDR3 in DNA: TGTGCCAGCAGCCCCCCTCAGGGACTTGGCTACACCTTC.

The chain links TRBV5-6 to TRBJ1-1; 9 positions agree with TRBD1. Germline V gives CDR1 SGHDT, CDR2 YYEEEE. Trimming cost V 2 bases and J 4 bases; bases outside gene matches: 3. The CDR3 contains 14 residues. CDR3 DNA sequence: TGTGCCAGCAGCTTACAGGGGGCCCTCACTGAAGCTTTCTTT. Its translation is CASSLQGALTEAFF.

The chain employs TRBV4-2 and TRBJ2-1; D might be TRBD2 (6 bases). Trimming took off 4 bases at V and 2 bases at J, with 12 bases between the two ends. This CDR3 comprises 15 residues. From germline, CDR1 is LGHNA and CDR2 YNFKEQ. Here the CDR3 reads CASSRGGETYNEQFF. The CDR3 nucleotides are TGTGCCAGCAGCCGAGGAGGGGAGACCTACAATGAGCAGTTCTTC.